Here is one T cell receptor beta chain with its context. J lost 0 bases, V lost 7 bases, and 15 bases had no gene match. This CDR3 contains 18 residues. Germline-derived CDR1 and CDR2 are MDHEN and SYDVKM. This sample is drawn from a study of PD-L1 blockade in urothelial cancer. Study overall: Patients commenced atezolizumab around 2014, and it was given at 1,200 mg intravenously every 3 weeks.

Method: immunoSEQ multiplex PCR; TCRdb's copy keeps in-frame clones and lacks some. Of about 83,000 clones listed, approximately 86% are singletons. This sequence joins TRBV28 and TRBJ2-4; 7 nucleotides line up with TRBD1. This receptor was identified in a woman in her 70s with urothelial cancer. This material consisted of PBMCs, taken around atezolizumab (anti-PD-L1) treatment. CDR3 nucleotide sequence: TGTGCCAGCAAGGGACGGGACAGATCGTACATAGCCAAAAACATTCAGTACTTC. It yields the protein CASKGRDRSYIAKNIQYF. Filled out from reference TRBV28 and TRBJ2-4, the complete variable domain reads DVKVTQSSRYLVKRTGEKVFLECVQDMDHENMFWYRQDPGLGLRLIYFSYDVKMKEKGDIPEGYSVSREKKERFSLILESASTNQTSMYLCASKGRDRSYIAKNIQYFGAGTRLSVL.